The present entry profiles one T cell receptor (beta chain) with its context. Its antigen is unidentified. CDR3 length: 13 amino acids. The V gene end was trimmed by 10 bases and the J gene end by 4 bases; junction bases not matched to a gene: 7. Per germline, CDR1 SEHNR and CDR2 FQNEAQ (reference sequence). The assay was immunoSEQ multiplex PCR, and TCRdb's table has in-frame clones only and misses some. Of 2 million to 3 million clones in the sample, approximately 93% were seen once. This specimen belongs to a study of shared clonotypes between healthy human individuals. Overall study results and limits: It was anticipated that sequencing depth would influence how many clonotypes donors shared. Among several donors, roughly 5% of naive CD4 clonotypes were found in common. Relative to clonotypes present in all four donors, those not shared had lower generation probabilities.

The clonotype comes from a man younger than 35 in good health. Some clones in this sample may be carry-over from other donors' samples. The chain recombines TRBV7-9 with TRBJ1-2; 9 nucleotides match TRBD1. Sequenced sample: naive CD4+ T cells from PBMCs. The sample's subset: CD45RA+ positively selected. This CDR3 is CATVGQGFYGYTF. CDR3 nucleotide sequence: TGTGCCACCGTGGGACAGGGCTTCTATGGCTACACCTTC.